These 8 T cell receptor beta chains share one sample of origin, sequenced in a study of CD8 T cells in Susac syndrome (dated by TCRdb to between 2018 and 2020). The library was built by means of the immunoSEQ multiplex PCR assay. RNA was extracted using the RNeasy kit, and roughly 0.45 to 1 microgram was reverse transcribed with random hexamers. Using fastp at Q25 and MiXCR, TCRdb reprocessed the public reads and kept productive beta chains. Identical CDR3 protein sequences are pooled into one entry, listed with their most common genes and DNA. This sample comprises some 190,000 distinct CDR3 sequences, about 94% of them detected only once. The top ten constitute over 0.15% of the sample. Sequences were obtained from CD4+ T cells from PBMCs. The receptors were sampled from a human donor with Susac syndrome.

CDR3 bases: TGTGCCACCAGCACCGGGACAGGGGGGGCCGGGGAGCTGTTTTTT. It is translated as CATSTGTGGAGELFF. The chain employs TRBV15 and TRBJ2-2; 11 bases are a match to TRBD1. The CDR3 sequence is 15 residues long. Germline V gene lookup returns CDR1 LNHNV and CDR2 YYDKDF (reference sequence). The V segment lost 4 bases and the J segment 6 bases; nucleotides outside the gene matches: 4.

This clonotype was detected only once. This chain joins TRBV5-1 and TRBJ1-5, with no clear D. Trimming cost V 0 bases and J 4 bases, with 11 bases left between them. Germline V gene sequence: CDR1 SGHRS, CDR2 YFSETQ. There are 15 residues in the CDR3. In nucleotides, the CDR3 is TGCGCCAGCAGCTTGGCCGGCAGGATTAATCAGCCCCAGCATTTT. Translating it yields CASSLAGRINQPQHF.

This clonotype has just one count. This chain joins TRBV2 and TRBJ1-1, with D possibly TRBD1 on 6 matching bases. CDR1 SNHLY and CDR2 FYNNEI come from the germline V gene. Trimming removed 8 bases from V and 1 base from J, with 17 bases in between. This CDR3 contains 15 residues. CDR3 sequence reads: CASALAGARNTEAFF. In nucleotides, the CDR3 is TGTGCCAGCGCCTTGGCAGGGGCGAGGAACACTGAAGCTTTCTTT.

V is TRBV11-2 and J is TRBJ2-1; 8 bases are shared with TRBD2. Unmatched junction bases numbered 17, after V lost 5 bases and J lost 8 bases. This CDR3 is built from 17 residues. Per the germline V gene, CDR1 is SGHAT and CDR2 is FQNNGV. CDR3 residues: CASSRLAATSEGHEQFF. As DNA, the CDR3 is TGTGCCAGCAGCCGCCTGGCTGCGACTAGCGAGGGCCATGAGCAGTTCTTC.

The chain has TRBV12-3 or TRBV12-4 and TRBJ1-2; D remains ambiguous. This CDR3 region has 14 residues. The V end was cut by 1 base, the J end by 0 bases, with 6 bases between. CDR3 residues: CASSLGLTNYGYTF. The CDR3 DNA is TGTGCCAGCAGTTTAGGGCTGACTAACTATGGCTACACCTTC.

This clonotype has only one observation. The chain uses TRBV20-1 and TRBJ1-1; 8 positions match TRBD1. CDR1 is DFQATT and CDR2 is SNEGSKA in the germline V gene (reference sequence). After removal of 0 bases from V and 4 bases from J, the junction contained 10 bases not matched to a gene. The CDR3 loop spans 16 amino acids. CDR3 amino acids: CSARDNGQGSRTEAFF. Here the CDR3 DNA reads TGCAGTGCTAGAGATAACGGACAGGGAAGTCGCACTGAAGCTTTCTTT.

CDR3 DNA sequence: TGCGCCAGCAGTGAGCGCGGACAGGTTTCACCCCTCCACTTT. This gives the protein CASSERGQVSPLHF. The genes are TRBV10-2 and TRBJ1-6; 7 positions agree with TRBD1. Unmatched junction bases numbered 4, after V lost 2 bases and J lost 9 bases. Germline V gene lookup returns CDR1 WSHSY and CDR2 SAAADI. The CDR3 has 14 residues.

This sequence joins TRBV2 and TRBJ2-2; D gene unclear. CDR1 is SNHLY, CDR2 FYNNEI, per germline. CDR3 size: 15 residues. V lost 8 bases to trimming and J lost 1 base, with 14 bases between them. Here the CDR3 DNA reads TGTGCCAGCTACCTCGGGCGGAGGAACACCGGGGAGCTGTTTTTT. Translation gives CASYLGRRNTGELFF.